This T cell receptor beta chain was recorded in a study of T cell responses to AZD1222 COVID-19 vaccine (dated by TCRdb to 2020 to 2022). With regard to the full study: A total of under 250 trial participants underwent TCR sequencing, of whom under 220 had received two doses of AZD1222 and about 25 had received two doses of the MenACWY control vaccine. Enrollment into the trials was organized by age into subgroups of 18-55, 56-69 and 70-plus years, and those subgroups contained roughly 160, 29 and 62 TCR-sequenced participants, respectively. Overall study outcomes, separate from this receptor: The vaccine-associated CD4 TCRs covered the entire spike protein, and the dominant responses fell in regions 160-218 and 743-854. Because no samples from the day 14 peak response were available, repertoires could be characterized only after the peak T cell response. Reportedly, almost half of the unique spike-specific TCRs recognized epitopes lying outside the regions that are mutated in the B.1.351 and B.1.1.7 variants. After two AZD1222 doses, both the breadth and the depth of spike-specific TCRs were significantly higher than at day 0 and than in MenACWY recipients. The 56-69-year group was small, and its depth increase did not reach significance, likely because of low power. Participants were mostly white British, with more females than males. The authors suggested clonal diversity may have been underestimated. Conclusions about previously exposed vaccinees are limited because only six or seven AZD1222 recipients were SARS-CoV-2 seropositive at baseline.

CDR1 and CDR2 are drawn from the germline V gene: SGHTA, FQGNSA. A distance of 21 bases separates the germline ends of V and J, which lose 4 bases and 9 bases respectively. The CDR3 spans 16 residues, from the cysteine through the phenylalanine. CDR3 DNA only is kept here, 48 bases in frame from base 1. As concerns this clone: This receptor's antigen is unknown. No much larger clonotype is one base removed from it; base qualities were not supplied.

The CDR3 regions of human TCRbeta chains were analyzed by immunosequencing. The study's own analysis went as follows. TCRs in the repertoires were compared against a reference library of SARS-CoV-2-specific TCRs that had been generated with the MIRA antigen-specificity platform. Breadth was defined as the fraction of unique TCRs that were SARS-CoV-2-associated, and depth was defined as the fraction of total T cells that were SARS-CoV-2-associated. Each spike-specific TCR was assigned to its reactive spike region and to a CD4 or CD8 class using the MIRA data. Log10-transformed breadth and depth values were compared by one-way ANOVA with Sidak's multiple comparisons tests. This immuneACCESS table, as held by TCRdb, lists in-frame sequences with V and J called but not all clones. Of the missing ones, under half trace to an unresolved V gene in checked studies; the others have no known cause. The DNA gave D and trimming, while V, J and clone size come from that table. This sample comprises 210,000 or so clones, around 93% of them detected only once. Around 1% of the sample comes from the top ten.

The label giving this sample's time point can be read as: baseline before first vaccination. The sample's treatment or condition label, in plain terms: meningococcal conjugate vaccine given as trial control. Vaccinee samples came from UK trials COV001 and COV002, including a single-blind randomized controlled phase 2/3 trial of AZD1222 (ChAdOx1 nCoV-19) in healthy adults. Trial participant PBMC samples were collected at day 0 and day 28 after the second dose for TCRbeta chain sequencing. The specimen comprised peripheral blood, sampled on day 0 of MenACWY control vaccination. The source is an adult in good health. This sequence uses TRBV7-2 and TRBJ2-2, with no confident D gene call. The CDR3 loop reads CASSSSYAIGSRELFF. The DNA reads as follows: TGTGCCAGCAGCTCCAGTTATGCGATCGGGTCAAGGGAGCTGTTTTTT.